Following are 13 T cell receptor beta chains from one sample sequenced in a study of T cells in Graves' hyperthyroidism and ophthalmopathy. The source material, RNA transcripts, was used to amplify TCR beta CDR3 regions. First-round RT-PCR of the TCR CDR3 relied on the HTBI primer set. TCRdb redid the calling of the multiplex PCR reads with MiXCR, one entry per CDR3 protein. The table shows approximately 480,000 distinct CDR3 sequences, with around 20% occurring only once. Sequenced: blood. The receptor set was obtained from a man aged 18 to 29 with Graves' hyperthyroidism.

This clonotype has at least ten counts. The chain recombines TRBV12-3 or TRBV12-4 with TRBJ2-7, with D possibly TRBD1 on 7 matching bases. Trimming pared 6 bases from V and 7 bases from J, leaving 16 bases between. CDR3 length: 13 residues. For the CDR3, the DNA is TGTGCCAGCAGGATCAGGGGGGCGGATGAGCAGTACTTC. Amino acids: CASRIRGADEQYF.

In this sample, this clonotype turned up many times. V gene TRBV15 combines with J gene TRBJ1-1; a possible D gene is TRBD1 (6 bases). The V end lost 1 base, the J end lost 4 bases, and 19 bases lay between the germline ends. In germline, CDR1 is LNHNV, CDR2 YYDKDF (reference sequence). The length of the CDR3 is 17 residues. In DNA form, the CDR3 reads TGTGCCACCAGCAGAGGACCGACTAACAGGGACGGCACTGAAGCTTTCTTT. Protein: CATSRGPTNRDGTEAFF.

This clonotype was counted at least ten times. This chain joins TRBV10-3 and TRBJ2-7, with TRBD1 matching 9 bases. With 5 bases clipped from V and 5 bases from J, the junction kept 10 bases outside the gene matches. Germline V lookup: CDR1 ENHRY, CDR2 SYGVKD. The CDR3 is made up of 15 amino acids. The CDR3: CAISPDRGMRDEQYF. CDR3 sequence (DNA): TGTGCCATCAGTCCTGACAGGGGGATGAGGGACGAGCAGTACTTC.

The sample holds many counts of this clonotype. CDR3 nucleotide sequence: TGCAGTGCTAGAGACGACCCGGGCCTTGAGACCCAGTACTTC. Its translation is CSARDDPGLETQYF. The rearrangement links TRBV20-1 to TRBJ2-5, with D unresolved. The CDR3 consists of 14 residues. Trimming took 0 bases from V and 5 from J, leaving 13 bases between them. The germline V gene has CDR1 DFQATT and CDR2 SNEGSKA (reference sequence).

This clonotype was detected many times. V and J are TRBV28 and TRBJ1-5; unclear D gene. CDR1 and CDR2 (germline): MDHEN, SYDVKM. This CDR3 is built from 17 residues. The V gene lost 5 bases and the J gene lost 3 bases, with 20 bases spanning the gap. The CDR3 DNA follows: TGTGCCAGCAGTCGTAGACCGGGCAGTGAATTCAATCAGCCCCAGCATTTT. It codes for CASSRRPGSEFNQPQHF.

This clonotype was detected many times. The chain employs TRBV28 and TRBJ2-7; TRBD1 matches 9 bases. J lost 4 bases, V lost 2 bases, and 3 bases had no gene match. Germline V gives CDR1 MDHEN, CDR2 SYDVKM. The CDR3 spans 14 residues. This chain's CDR3 is CASSLGGTGYEQYF. DNA for the CDR3: TGTGCCAGCAGTTTAGGGGGGACAGGGTACGAGCAGTACTTC.

This clonotype was detected ten times or more. The V and J genes are TRBV28 and TRBJ1-2; perhaps TRBD1 as D (6 bases). The length of the CDR3 is 15 residues. Trimming cost V 3 bases and J 4 bases, with 15 bases left between them. Per the germline V gene, CDR1 is MDHEN and CDR2 is SYDVKM. The CDR3 DNA sequence: TGTGCCAGCAGTTTCGGACAGACCCGAGGCTATGGCTACACCTTC. Its translation is CASSFGQTRGYGYTF.

This clonotype was recorded at least ten times. The J gene is TRBJ2-5, the V gene TRBV7-9, with D perhaps TRBD1 or TRBD2 (6 bases each). V dropped 3 bases and J dropped 1 base, with 9 bases sitting between them. The length of the CDR3 is 14 residues. Germline assignment: CDR1 SEHNR and CDR2 FQNEAQ (reference sequence). CDR3 region: CASSLRGVQETQYF. The DNA for the CDR3 is TGTGCCAGCAGCTTGAGGGGGGTCCAAGAGACCCAGTACTTC.

The table lists this clonotype with a few counts. J is TRBJ1-1 and V is TRBV14; 7 bases map to TRBD1. The CDR3 runs 14 residues. J was trimmed by 0 bases and V by 7 bases; bases with no gene match: 5. The germline V gene encodes CDR1 SGHDN and CDR2 FVKESK. CDR3 nucleotides: TGTGCCAGCATACCAACAGGGGTGAACACTGAAGCTTTCTTT. Protein sequence: CASIPTGVNTEAFF.

A few counts support this clonotype. The V call is TRBV6-1, the J call TRBJ1-5, with D possibly matching TRBD1 (6 bases). Deletions cut 2 bases from V and 4 bases from J, with 12 bases between. The CDR3 covers 15 residues. Germline V CDR1 and CDR2: MNHNS, SASEGT. The DNA of the CDR3 is TGTGCCAGCAGTGAACGGGGGCATGGGAATCAGCCCCAGCATTTT. It translates to CASSERGHGNQPQHF.

The chain employs TRBV4-1 and TRBJ1-5; tentatively, D is TRBD1 (6 bases). Trimming took 2 bases from V and 2 from J, leaving 13 bases between them. The CDR3 runs 16 residues. Germline V CDR1 and CDR2: MGHRA, YSYEKL. The CDR3 DNA reads as TGCGCCAGCAGCCAACTAGGTGGGGGCGGCAATCAGCCCCAGCATTTT. Protein sequence: CASSQLGGGGNQPQHF.

The table lists this clonotype with many counts. The chain uses TRBV2 and TRBJ1-1; 7 bases are shared with TRBD1. The V gene's germline CDR1 is SNHLY and CDR2 FYNNEI. The CDR3 has 16 residues. Trimming at V came to 5 bases and at J to 4 bases, leaving 13 bases not matched to a gene. CDR3: CASSTQRTGRITEAFF. As DNA, the CDR3 is TGTGCCAGCAGTACTCAAAGGACAGGTCGAATCACTGAAGCTTTCTTT.

This clonotype appeared many times. The V and J genes are TRBV19 and TRBJ1-5; TRBD1 matches 8 bases. Germline V gives CDR1 LNHDA, CDR2 SQIVND (reference sequence). The CDR3 totals 15 residues. J was trimmed by 2 bases and V by 3 bases; bases with no gene match: 3. The CDR3 is CASSMTGVGNQPQHF. CDR3 nucleotides: TGTGCCAGTAGTATGACAGGGGTAGGCAATCAGCCCCAGCATTTT.